This T cell receptor beta chain originates from a study of T cell responses to AZD1222 COVID-19 vaccine. This clone appeared a few times. Repertoires were generated with immunoSEQ multiplex PCR, while TCRdb's copy carries only in-frame clones and drops some. The sample records roughly 76,000 clones, roughly 88% being singletons. Germline V gives CDR1 SGHRS, CDR2 YFSETQ. This CDR3 has 14 amino acids. The V and J ends lost 4 bases and 5 bases, in that order; junction bases with no gene match: 5. The TCR comes from an adult in good health. Sequenced material: peripheral blood, taken on day 0 of AZD1222 vaccination. The chain employs TRBV5-1 and TRBJ2-7; TRBD1 matches 11 bases. Here the CDR3 DNA reads TGCGCCAGCAGCCCCGGGACAGGGGGGAACGAGCAGTACGTC. Translating it yields CASSPGTGGNEQYV.